This TCR beta chain is from a study of spatial heterogeneity in lung cancer. Study-level information: Sequenced follow-up PBMC samples came a median of around 2 years after resection, where available. The library had UMIs, and each TCR and UMI pair averaged more than ten raw reads. A consistent excess of beta-chain over alpha-chain sequences was detected.

The CDR3 runs to 15 residues. CDR1 is SGHNT and CDR2 is YENEEA in the germline V gene. V trimming: 5 bases; J trimming: 9 bases; junction bases outside the gene matches: 6. Each molecule of TCR cDNA was tagged with one unique molecular identifier. TCRdb independently ran MiXCR on the 5' RACE reads; one entry per CDR3 protein. The table shows around 100,000 distinct CDR3 sequences, with about a tenth occurring only once. Specified time point: blood at routine non-recurrence follow-up after resection. The rearrangement uses TRBV11-3 and TRBJ2-1, with TRBD2 identical over 14 bases. This material consisted of PBMCs, taken at follow-up. The receptor was derived from a female donor with early-stage non-small cell lung cancer. The CDR3 nucleotides read TGTGCCAGCAGCCTGACTAGCGGGAGGGCCACTGAGCAGTTCTTC. It is translated as CASSLTSGRATEQFF.